The TCR beta chain under discussion was sequenced for a study of blood T cell repertoires in COVID-19. Study at large: Samples of COVID-19 (acute and convalescent) were obtained from the United States, Italy and Spain. T cells, B-cell-depleted T cells, or PBMCs provided the cDNA or gDNA that served as material.

Per the original data handling: Reference gene primer amplification gave nucleated cell count estimates. The method was immunoSEQ multiplex PCR; TCRdb's version includes in-frame clones alone and lacks a portion of them. V and J calls and clone size follow that table, whereas D and trimming were derived from the DNA. The sample consists of about 30,000 clones, over 75% of them appearing once. This TCR came from an older man with acute or convalescent COVID-19. The sequenced material came from peripheral blood.

CDR3 in amino acids: CASSLTGSWETQYF. CDR3 bases: TGTGCCAGCAGCTTGACAGGGTCTTGGGAGACCCAGTACTTC. This chain uses TRBV5-5 with TRBJ2-5; tentatively, D is TRBD1 (6 bases). Trimming left V 1 base short and J 5 bases short, with 12 bases between. Germline V gene data show CDR1 as SGHKS and CDR2 as YYEKEE (reference sequence). The CDR3 is 14 residues long.